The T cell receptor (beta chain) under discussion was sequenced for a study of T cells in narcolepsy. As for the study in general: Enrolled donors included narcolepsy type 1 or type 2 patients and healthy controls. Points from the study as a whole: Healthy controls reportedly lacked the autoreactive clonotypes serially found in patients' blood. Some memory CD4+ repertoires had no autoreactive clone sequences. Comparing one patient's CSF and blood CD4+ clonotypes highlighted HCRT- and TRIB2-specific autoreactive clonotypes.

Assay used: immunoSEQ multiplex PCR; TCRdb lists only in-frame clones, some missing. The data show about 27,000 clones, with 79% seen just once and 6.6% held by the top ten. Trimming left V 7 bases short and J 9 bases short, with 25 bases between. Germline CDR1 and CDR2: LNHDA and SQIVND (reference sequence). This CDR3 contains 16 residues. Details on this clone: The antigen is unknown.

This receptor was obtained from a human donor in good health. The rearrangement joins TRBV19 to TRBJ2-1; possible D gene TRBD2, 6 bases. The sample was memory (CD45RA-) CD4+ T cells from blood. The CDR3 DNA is TGTGCCAGTACCCCCACCCGGGGGAGCGGTGGGCGTGAGCAGTTCTTC. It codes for CASTPTRGSGGREQFF. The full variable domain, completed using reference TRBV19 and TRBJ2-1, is DGGITQSPKYLFRKEGQNVTLSCEQNLNHDAMYWYRQDPGQGLRLIYYSQIVNDFQKGDIAEGYSVSREKKESFPLTVTSAQKNPTAFYLCASTPTRGSGGREQFFGPGTRLTVL.